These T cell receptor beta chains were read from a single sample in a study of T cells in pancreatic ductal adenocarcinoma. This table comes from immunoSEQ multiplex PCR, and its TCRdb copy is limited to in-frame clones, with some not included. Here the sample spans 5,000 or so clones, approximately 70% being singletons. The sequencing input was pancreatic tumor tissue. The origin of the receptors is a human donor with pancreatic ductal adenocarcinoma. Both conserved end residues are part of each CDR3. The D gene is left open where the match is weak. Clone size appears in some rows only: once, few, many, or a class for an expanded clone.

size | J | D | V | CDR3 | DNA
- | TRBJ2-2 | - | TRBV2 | CASSESAGELFF | TGTGCCAGCAGTGAATCGGCCGGGGAGCTGTTTTTT
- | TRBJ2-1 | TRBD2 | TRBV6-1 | CASRRGVSYNEQFF | TGTGCCAGCAGGCGGGGGGTCTCCTACAATGAGCAGTTCTTC
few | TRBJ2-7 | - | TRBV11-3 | CASSPPSSEQYF | TGTGCCAGCAGCCCCCCCAGTTCCGAGCAGTACTTC
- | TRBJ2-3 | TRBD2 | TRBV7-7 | CASTRLAGGPDTQYF | TGTGCCAGCACCCGACTAGCGGGGGGGCCAGATACGCAGTATTTT
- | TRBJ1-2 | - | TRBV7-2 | CASSLIQGNYGYTF | TGTGCCAGCAGCCTAATTCAGGGGAACTATGGCTACACCTTC
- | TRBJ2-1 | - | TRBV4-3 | CASSQNREYNEQFF | TGCGCCAGCAGCCAAAACCGGGAGTACAATGAGCAGTTCTTC
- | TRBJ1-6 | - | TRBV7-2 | CASSSPGSPLHF | TGTGCCAGCAGCTCCCCGGGGTCACCCCTCCACTTT
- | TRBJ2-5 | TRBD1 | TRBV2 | CASRFQQTGVGETQYF | TGTGCCAGCAGATTTCAACAGACAGGGGTTGGGGAGACCCAGTACTTC
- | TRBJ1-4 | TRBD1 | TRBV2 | CASSQQGAGNEKLFF | TGTGCCAGCAGCCAACAGGGGGCTGGTAATGAAAAACTGTTTTTT
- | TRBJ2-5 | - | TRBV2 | CASSDLAGETQYF | TGTGCCAGCAGCGATCTAGCCGGCGAGACCCAGTACTTC
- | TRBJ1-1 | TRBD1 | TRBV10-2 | CASSRGQALEAFF | TGCGCCAGCAGTCGAGGACAGGCCTTGGAAGCTTTCTTT
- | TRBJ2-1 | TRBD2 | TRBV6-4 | CASSDSGTSGSNEQFF | TGTGCCAGCAGTGACTCAGGTACTAGCGGTTCCAATGAGCAGTTCTTC
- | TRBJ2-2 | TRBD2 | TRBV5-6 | CASSLGLAGYTGELFF | TGTGCCAGCAGTTTGGGACTAGCGGGGTACACCGGGGAGCTGTTTTTT
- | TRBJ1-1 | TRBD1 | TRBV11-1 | CASRHTGGETEAFF | TGTGCCAGCAGACACACAGGGGGAGAGACTGAAGCTTTCTTT
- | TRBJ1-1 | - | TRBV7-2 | CASSPQRGIGTEAFF | TGTGCCAGCAGCCCACAACGGGGGATTGGCACTGAAGCTTTCTTT
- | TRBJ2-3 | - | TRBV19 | CATSRSATSTDTQYF | TGTGCCACCTCCAGGTCCGCTACTAGCACAGATACGCAGTATTTT
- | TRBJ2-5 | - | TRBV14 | CASSQVGGAGETQYF | TGTGCCAGCAGCCAAGTAGGCGGGGCCGGAGAGACCCAGTACTTC
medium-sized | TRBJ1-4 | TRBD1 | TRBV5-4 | CASSGRSGTGTEKLFF | TGTGCCAGCAGCGGACGCTCCGGGACAGGAACCGAAAAACTGTTTTTT
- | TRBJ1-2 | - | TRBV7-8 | CASSLSQAVGYTF | TGTGCCAGCAGCTTAAGTCAGGCCGTTGGCTACACCTTC
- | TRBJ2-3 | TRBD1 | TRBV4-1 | CASSQVWGQTTDTQYF | TGCGCCAGCAGCCAAGTGTGGGGACAGACCACAGATACGCAGTATTTT
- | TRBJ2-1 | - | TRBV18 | CASSPLQGAFYNEQFF | TGTGCCAGCTCGCCACTTCAAGGGGCTTTCTACAATGAGCAGTTCTTC
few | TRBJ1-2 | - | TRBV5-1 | CASSSTALYGYTF | TGCGCCAGCAGCTCGACAGCCCTGTATGGCTACACCTTC
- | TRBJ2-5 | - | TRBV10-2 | CASSVGGGGETQYF | TGCGCCAGCAGTGTGGGCGGGGGCGGAGAGACCCAGTACTTC
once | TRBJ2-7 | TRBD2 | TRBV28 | CASSWDSGSSSYEQYF | TGTGCCAGCAGTTGGGATAGCGGGTCGAGCTCCTACGAGCAGTACTTC
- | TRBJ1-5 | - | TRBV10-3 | CAISEAGSRVNQPQHF | TGTGCCATCAGCGAGGCGGGATCCCGGGTCAATCAGCCCCAGCATTTT
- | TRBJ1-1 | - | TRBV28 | CASSFSLEAFF | TGTGCCAGCAGTTTTAGCCTTGAAGCTTTCTTT
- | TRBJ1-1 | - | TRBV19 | CASEKQVWGPGAFF | TGTGCCAGTGAAAAACAGGTCTGGGGGCCTGGGGCTTTCTTT
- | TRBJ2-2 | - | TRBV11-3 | CASSLQGVGSGELFF | TGTGCCAGCAGCTTACAAGGGGTTGGTTCCGGGGAGCTGTTTTTT
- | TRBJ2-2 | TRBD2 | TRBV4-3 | CASSAGLAGGGGTGELFF | TGCGCCAGCAGCGCGGGACTAGCGGGGGGAGGAGGCACCGGGGAGCTGTTTTTT
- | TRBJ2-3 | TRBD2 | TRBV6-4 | CASSDSGLETDTQYF | TGTGCCAGCAGTGACTCGGGACTAGAGACAGATACGCAGTATTTT
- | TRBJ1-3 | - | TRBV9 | CASSVVQGGGNTIYF | TGTGCCAGCAGCGTAGTGCAGGGAGGTGGAAACACCATATATTTT
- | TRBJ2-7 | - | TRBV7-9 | CASSLDRLGEQYF | TGTGCCAGCAGCCTAGACAGGCTTGGGGAGCAGTACTTC
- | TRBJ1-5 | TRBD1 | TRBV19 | CASSHRGDNQPQHF | TGTGCCAGTAGTCACAGGGGGGACAATCAGCCCCAGCATTTT
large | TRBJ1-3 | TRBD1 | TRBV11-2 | CASSFEDRDGGGNTIYF | TGTGCCAGCAGCTTCGAGGACAGGGATGGCGGAGGAAACACCATATATTTT
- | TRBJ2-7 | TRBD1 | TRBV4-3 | CASSQELGQVSSYEQYF | TGCGCCAGCAGCCAAGAATTAGGACAGGTGAGCTCCTACGAGCAGTACTTC
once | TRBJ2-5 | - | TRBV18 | CASSPLQQETQYF | TGTGCCAGCTCACCACTCCAGCAAGAGACCCAGTACTTC
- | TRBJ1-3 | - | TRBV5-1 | CASSLDSSGNTIYF | TGCGCCAGCAGCTTAGACAGCTCTGGAAACACCATATATTTT
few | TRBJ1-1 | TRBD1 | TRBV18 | CASSPIQDRGIMNTEAFF | TGTGCCAGCTCACCAATTCAGGACAGGGGGATTATGAACACTGAAGCTTTCTTT
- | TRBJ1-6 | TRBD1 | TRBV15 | CATSRNLRTGTSSYNSPLHF | TGTGCCACCAGCAGAAATCTTCGGACAGGGACGAGCTCCTATAATTCACCCCTCCACTTT
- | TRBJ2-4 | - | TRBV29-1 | CSVADRSLDIQYF | TGCAGCGTAGCGGACCGTTCACTGGACATTCAGTACTTC
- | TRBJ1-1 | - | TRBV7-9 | CASSLVMNTEAFF | TGTGCCAGCAGCTTAGTCATGAACACTGAAGCTTTCTTT
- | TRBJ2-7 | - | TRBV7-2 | CASSLKALNEQYF | TGTGCCAGCAGCTTAAAAGCTCTGAACGAGCAGTACTTC
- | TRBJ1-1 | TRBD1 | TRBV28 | CASSLWHHGQAKEAFF | TGTGCCAGCAGTTTATGGCACCACGGACAGGCCAAAGAAGCTTTCTTT
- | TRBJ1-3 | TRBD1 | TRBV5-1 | CASSLGTAGNTIYF | TGCGCCAGCAGCCTGGGGACAGCTGGAAACACCATATATTTT
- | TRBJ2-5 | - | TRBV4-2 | CASSQEAAETQYF | TGTGCCAGCAGCCAAGAAGCTGCGGAGACCCAGTACTTC
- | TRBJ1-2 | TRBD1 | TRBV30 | CAWRNTDRSGYGYTF | TGTGCCTGGAGAAATACGGACAGGTCGGGCTATGGCTACACCTTC
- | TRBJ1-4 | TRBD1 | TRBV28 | CASSWTGKRLFF | TGTGCCAGCAGTTGGACAGGGAAGAGGTTATTTTTT
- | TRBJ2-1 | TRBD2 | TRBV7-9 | CASSFLSGGQYNEQFF | TGTGCCAGCAGCTTCCTTAGCGGGGGGCAATACAATGAGCAGTTCTTC
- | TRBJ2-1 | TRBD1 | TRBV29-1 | CSVDQGGAWNEQFF | TGCAGCGTTGATCAAGGGGGCGCATGGAATGAGCAGTTCTTC